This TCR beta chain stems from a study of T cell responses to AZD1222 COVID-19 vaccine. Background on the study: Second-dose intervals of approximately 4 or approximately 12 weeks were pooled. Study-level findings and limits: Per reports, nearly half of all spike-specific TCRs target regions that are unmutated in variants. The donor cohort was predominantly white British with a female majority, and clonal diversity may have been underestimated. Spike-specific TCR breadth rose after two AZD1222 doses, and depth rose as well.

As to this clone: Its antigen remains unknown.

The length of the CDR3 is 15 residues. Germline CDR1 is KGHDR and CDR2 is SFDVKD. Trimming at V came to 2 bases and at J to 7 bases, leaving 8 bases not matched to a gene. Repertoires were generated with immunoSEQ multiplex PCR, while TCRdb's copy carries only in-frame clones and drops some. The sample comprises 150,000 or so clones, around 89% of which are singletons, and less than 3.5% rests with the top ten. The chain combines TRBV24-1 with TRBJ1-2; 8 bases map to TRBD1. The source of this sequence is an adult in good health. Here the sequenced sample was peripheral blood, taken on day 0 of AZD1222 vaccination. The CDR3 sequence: CATSDSGTGGGGYTF. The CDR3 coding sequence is TGTGCCACCAGTGATTCAGGGACAGGAGGAGGTGGCTACACCTTC.